This TCR delta chain was documented in a study of gamma-delta T cells after stem cell transplantation. This clone has only one observation. Just one base apart from a much larger clone, this may be a read error. TCRdb fed the RT-PCR reads into CATT to redo clone calling. In the table there are about 11,000 delta-chain clones, around two fifths of which are singletons. The source material was gamma-delta T cells. The sequence derives from a human donor. It is not recorded whose cells these are; they may come from a transplant donor.

DNA of the CDR3: TGTGCCTGTGACACCGACTGGGGGATACCCCCTAGCTCCTGTGACACCCGACAGATGTTTTTC. It is translated as CACDTDWGIPPSSCDTRQMFF. The chain employs TRDV2 and TRDJ3, with TRDD3 matching over 12 bases. Germline V gene sequence: CDR1 GEAIGNYY, CDR2 EKD. The CDR3 totals 21 residues.